These 20 T cell receptor beta chains originate from one sample sequenced in a study of Ad26.COV2.S vaccination and SARS-CoV-2 variants (dated by TCRdb to the early 2020s). Per the publication, the treatment or condition label means: roughly 18 received Ad26.COV2.S at low or high dose, single or two shots; five or six received placebo; per-sample allocation not given. Repertoires of vaccine and placebo recipients were sequenced from samples collected on day 63 after the first injection. Libraries were built with the immunoSEQ multiplex PCR assay. Not all clones reach the TCRdb copy of this immuneACCESS table, which keeps in-frame sequences only. Checked studies attribute under half of the gap to unresolved V genes and leave the rest unexplained. The table for this sample lists hundreds of thousands of clones; around 86% of them were counted only once. In total, the top ten clones hold 3.4% of the sample.

The specimen was peripheral blood, collected in a trial of Ad26.COV2.S vaccine versus placebo. The receptors originated from a person between 18 and 65 years old who received the Ad26.COV2.S COVID-19 vaccine or a placebo.

The chain couples TRBV11-2 to TRBJ2-5; D is perhaps TRBD2 (10 bases). Trimming stripped 4 bases from V and 5 bases from J, with 17 bases between. This CDR3 is 15 amino acids long. Germline V gene sequence: CDR1 SGHAT, CDR2 FQNNGV. The CDR3 loop reads CASSWTSGQGETQYF. The CDR3 region has the DNA TGTGCCAGCAGCTGGACTAGCGGACAGGGGGAGACCCAGTACTTC.

This clone has just a few counts. This CDR3 is CASSLGSLAGNTIYF. The CDR3 DNA sequence: TGTGCCAGCAGCTTGGGCTCTTTGGCTGGAAACACCATATATTTT. The rearrangement joins TRBV7-8 to TRBJ1-3; D call uncertain. V was trimmed by 3 bases and J by 2 bases, leaving 11 bases between them. This CDR3 contains 15 residues. Germline lookup yields CDR1 SGHVS and CDR2 FQNEAQ. The complete variable domain, with remaining parts taken from reference TRBV7-8 and TRBJ1-3, reads GAGVSQSPRYKVAKRGQDVALRCDPISGHVSLFWYQQALGQGPEFLTYFQNEAQLDKSGLPSDRFFAERPEGSVSTLKIQRTQQEDSAVYLCASSLGSLAGNTIYFGEGSWLTVV.

The CDR3 spells CASSSVTATNEKLFF. The CDR3 nucleotides read TGTGCCAGCAGCTCGGTGACAGCAACTAATGAAAAACTGTTTTTT. The rearrangement uses TRBV5-6 and TRBJ1-4, with D possibly being TRBD1 (5 bases). Germline V gene data show CDR1 as SGHDT and CDR2 as YYEEEE. The CDR3 covers 15 residues. Trimming shortened V by 3 bases and J by 0 bases, and 9 bases separated the two germline ends.

The genes are TRBV4-1 and TRBJ1-5, with D perhaps matching TRBD1 (6 bases). Trimming cost V 4 bases and J 3 bases, with 13 bases left between them. The germline V gene has CDR1 MGHRA and CDR2 YSYEKL. The CDR3 sequence is 15 residues long. The CDR3 nucleotides are TGCGCCAGCAGCCGGGTACAGGGCTCCAATCAGCCCCAGCATTTT. This codes for CASSRVQGSNQPQHF.

The chain has TRBV5-8 and TRBJ2-3; the D gene is possibly TRBD2 (6 bases). Trimming left V 0 bases short and J 0 bases short, with 11 bases between. The CDR3 is 16 amino acids. Per the germline V gene, CDR1 is SGHTS and CDR2 is YDEGEE. The CDR3 loop is CASSLGSAGSTDTQYF. The CDR3 DNA is TGTGCCAGCAGCTTGGGATCGGCGGGAAGCACAGATACGCAGTATTTT. The full variable domain, completed using reference TRBV5-8 and TRBJ2-3, is EAGVTQSPTHLIKTRGQQATLRCSPISGHTSVYWYQQALGLGLQFLLWYDEGEERNRGNFPPRFSGRQFPNYSSELNVNALELEDSALYLCASSLGSAGSTDTQYFGPGTRLTVL.

V gene TRBV19 combines with J gene TRBJ2-5, with D possibly TRBD1 on 6 matching bases. This CDR3 region has 15 residues. The V gene lost 6 bases and the J gene lost 5 bases, with 19 bases spanning the gap. The germline CDR1 and CDR2 sequences are LNHDA and SQIVND (reference sequence). CDR3 sequence: CASRALQGRRETQYF. DNA of the CDR3: TGTGCCAGTAGGGCATTACAGGGCCGACGGGAGACCCAGTACTTC.

The chain uses TRBV5-5 and TRBJ2-3; the D gene is possibly TRBD2 (5 bases). The CDR3 runs 15 residues. Germline lookup yields CDR1 SGHKS and CDR2 YYEKEE (reference sequence). V was trimmed by 2 bases and J by 4 bases, leaving 14 bases between them. The CDR3 sequence is CASSFPAYSADTQYF. In DNA form, the CDR3 reads TGTGCCAGCAGCTTCCCCGCCTATAGCGCAGATACGCAGTATTTT.

The rearrangement links TRBV19 to TRBJ1-5; TRBD1 matches 9 bases. The germline CDR1 and CDR2 sequences are LNHDA and SQIVND (reference sequence). The CDR3 length is 13 residues. V trimming: 1 base; J trimming: 11 bases; junction bases outside the gene matches: 3. The CDR3 DNA sequence: TGTGCCAGTAGTATAGGACAGGGGGTGGCCCAGCATTTT. Protein sequence: CASSIGQGVAQHF.

This clone came up a few times. The V call is TRBV2, the J call TRBJ2-5; unclear D gene. The CDR3 sequence is 14 residues long. Deletions cut 4 bases from V and 7 bases from J, with 16 bases between. Germline CDR1 reads SNHLY; CDR2 reads FYNNEI. The CDR3 region is CASSGQSAPATQYF. The CDR3 DNA reads as TGTGCCAGCAGTGGTCAGTCGGCCCCAGCGACCCAGTACTTC.

This clone occurred once. The genes are TRBV7-8 and TRBJ1-2, with D possibly TRBD1 on 5 matching bases. Germline CDR1 reads SGHVS; CDR2 reads FQNEAQ. The CDR3 is 13 residues long. The V and J ends lost 6 bases and 1 base respectively, with 9 bases between them. The CDR3 nucleotides read TGTGCCAGCAGTGACAGCAATAACTATGGCTACACCTTC. Protein sequence: CASSDSNNYGYTF.

The V and J genes are TRBV5-1 and TRBJ2-5, with 12 bases lining up with TRBD2. Germline CDR1 and CDR2: SGHRS and YFSETQ. Unmatched junction bases numbered 7, after V lost 2 bases and J lost 5 bases. This CDR3 spans 16 amino acids. The CDR3 region is CASSLTRLAGVETQYF. In DNA form, the CDR3 reads TGCGCCAGCAGCTTAACCAGACTAGCGGGGGTGGAGACCCAGTACTTC.

The chain has TRBV12-5 and TRBJ2-1; 8 nucleotides agree with TRBD2. V was clipped by 6 bases and J by 10 bases; unmatched bases: 8. The length of the CDR3 is 13 residues. Germline CDR1 is LGHNT and CDR2 is FRNRAP. This CDR3 reads CASGSLRGAEQFF. In nucleotides, the CDR3 is TGTGCTAGTGGGTCCTTGCGGGGGGCCGAGCAGTTCTTC.

The chain combines TRBV12-5 with TRBJ1-3; D ambiguous. Germline V lookup: CDR1 LGHNT, CDR2 FRNRAP. The CDR3 is 15 residues long. V was clipped by 5 bases and J by 3 bases, with 14 bases between them. DNA of the CDR3: TGTGCTAGTGGTCCACGTGAGGGCTATGGAAACACCATATATTTT. Protein: CASGPREGYGNTIYF. Drawing the rest from reference TRBV12-5 and TRBJ1-3, the complete variable domain is DARVTQTPRHKVTEMGQEVTMRCQPILGHNTVFWYRQTMMQGLELLAYFRNRAPLDDSGMPKDRFSAEMPDATLATLKIQPSEPRDSAVYFCASGPREGYGNTIYFGEGSWLTVV.

The rearrangement links TRBV7-9 to TRBJ1-2; D perhaps matches TRBD1 (5 bases). With 3 bases removed from V and 5 bases from J, the gap between germline ends came to 16 bases. The CDR3 is 15 residues long. CDR1 SEHNR and CDR2 FQNEAQ come from the germline V gene (reference sequence). CDR3 sequence reads: CASSFGQGNAYGYTF. The CDR3 DNA is TGTGCCAGCAGCTTCGGACAAGGCAATGCATATGGCTACACCTTC.

The CDR3 DNA follows: TGTGCCAGCAGTGACAGACAGGGACCGTACTTC. Residues: CASSDRQGPYF. This chain connects TRBV6-2 or TRBV6-3 to TRBJ2-7; TRBD1 matches 7 bases. The germline gives CDR1 MNHEY, CDR2 SVGEGT. Trimming at V came to 5 bases and at J to 12 bases, leaving 7 bases not matched to a gene. This CDR3 spans 11 amino acids.

V usage is TRBV6-1 and J usage is TRBJ1-2, with a tentative D call TRBD1 (6 bases). Germline-derived CDR1 and CDR2 are MNHNS and SASEGT. The V end was cut by 3 bases, the J end by 7 bases, with 12 bases between. CDR3 size: 13 residues. CDR3 nucleotides: TGTGCCAGCAGTGATTGGACAGCCTCTGGCTACACCTTC. The encoded protein is CASSDWTASGYTF.

This clone was picked up a small number of times. This chain joins TRBV4-2 and TRBJ2-5, with 8 bases matching TRBD2. CDR3 length: 15 residues. V gave up 0 bases and J gave up 1 base; unmatched junction bases: 1. The V gene's germline CDR1 is LGHNA and CDR2 YNFKEQ. The CDR3 nucleotides are TGTGCCAGCAGCCAAGAGCGGGGGGCCCAAGAGACCCAGTACTTC. This encodes CASSQERGAQETQYF.

The rearrangement links TRBV5-4 to TRBJ2-5, with D perhaps assigned TRBD1 or TRBD2 (7 bases each). The CDR3 is 14 amino acids. V lost 5 bases to trimming and J lost 5 bases, with 16 bases between them. Germline lookup yields CDR1 SGHNT and CDR2 YYREEE (reference sequence). The chain's CDR3 is CASRGGTVLETQYF. CDR3 DNA sequence: TGTGCCAGCAGGGGGGGGACAGTCCTTGAGACCCAGTACTTC.

Turning to this clone: This same CDR3 is encoded by further DNA sequences in the sample. This chain uses TRBV18 with TRBJ1-1; D unclear. The CDR3 is 13 residues long. V was shortened by 3 bases and J by 1 base, with 6 bases between the two germline ends. The germline gives CDR1 KGHSH, CDR2 LQKENI. CDR3 residues: CASSPGRNTEAFF. Here the CDR3 DNA reads TGTGCCAGCTCACCCGGAAGGAACACTGAAGCTTTCTTT.

In regard to this clone: One junction end does not reproduce the germline sequence, and a read error may be involved. The chain recombines TRBV3-1 (or the pseudogene TRBV3-2) with TRBJ2-6; D is uncertain. Germline-derived CDR1 and CDR2 are LGHDT and YNNKEL (reference sequence). This CDR3 has 14 residues. The CDR3 reads CASGQAAGANVLTF. The CDR3 DNA is TGTGCCAGCGGCCAGGCTGCGGGGGCCAACGTCCTGACTTTC.